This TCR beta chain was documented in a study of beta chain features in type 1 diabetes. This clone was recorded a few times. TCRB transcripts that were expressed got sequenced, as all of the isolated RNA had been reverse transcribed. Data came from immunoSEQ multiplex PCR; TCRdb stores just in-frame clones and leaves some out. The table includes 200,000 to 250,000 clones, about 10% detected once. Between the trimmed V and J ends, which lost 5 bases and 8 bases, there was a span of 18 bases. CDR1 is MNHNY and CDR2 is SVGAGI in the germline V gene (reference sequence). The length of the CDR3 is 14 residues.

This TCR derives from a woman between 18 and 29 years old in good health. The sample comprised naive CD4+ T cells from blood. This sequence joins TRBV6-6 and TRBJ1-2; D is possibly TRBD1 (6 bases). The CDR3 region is CASSMGLGGLGYTF. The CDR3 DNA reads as TGTGCCAGCAGTATGGGACTAGGGGGGCTCGGCTACACCTTC.